What follows are 29 T cell receptor beta chains derived from one specimen sequenced in a study of metastatic and nonmetastatic thyroid tumors. Through MiXCR, TCRdb re-clonotyped the PCR reads. The data show about 92,000 clones, with about 15% seen just once and 3.6% held by the top ten. Treatment of any kind had been given to no patient before thyroid surgery. The source material was blood. These receptors all come from a female donor with papillary thyroid cancer or a benign thyroid nodule (not recorded which). Some clones in this sample may be carry-over from other donors' samples.

Ten or more counts support this clone. J is TRBJ1-6 and V is TRBV18; tentative D call: TRBD1 (5 bases). There are 14 residues in the CDR3. Germline V gene lookup returns CDR1 KGHSH and CDR2 LQKENI. V was clipped by 2 bases and J by 10 bases, with 12 bases between them. CDR3 amino acids: CASSPSGQESPLHF. CDR3 in DNA: TGTGCCAGCTCACCATCAGGGCAAGAATCACCCCTCCACTTT.

This clone showed up many times. The V call is TRBV24-1, the J call TRBJ2-5; D gene ambiguous. The ends were cut back, 5 bases at V and 0 bases at J, with 12 bases in the middle. This CDR3 comprises 15 residues. Per the germline V gene, CDR1 is KGHDR and CDR2 is SFDVKD. CDR3 loop: CATSVALADQETQYF. The DNA for the CDR3 is TGTGCCACCAGTGTCGCCCTCGCAGACCAAGAGACCCAGTACTTC.

This clone was picked up many times. The chain carries TRBV6-2 or TRBV6-3 and TRBJ1-1; possibly TRBD1 for D (5 bases). Trimming removed 2 bases from V and 7 bases from J, with 17 bases in between. In germline, CDR1 is MNHEY, CDR2 SVGEGT. The CDR3 extends over 15 amino acids. The CDR3 nucleotides read TGTGCCAGCAGTTACGATTGGGGGTCGAGTGGTGAAGCTTTCTTT. It codes for CASSYDWGSSGEAFF.

This clone has ten or more counts. The V gene is TRBV13, the J gene TRBJ1-1; TRBD1 is a possible D gene (5 bases). Trimming took 4 bases from V and 1 from J, leaving 7 bases between them. The CDR3 is 13 amino acids. Germline V CDR1 and CDR2: PRHDT, FYEKMQ (reference sequence). The DNA for the CDR3 is TGTGCCAGCAGCTCGGGGCGGAACACTGAAGCTTTCTTT. Protein sequence: CASSSGRNTEAFF.

Many counts were recorded for this clone. CDR3 amino acids: CASGQTNTGELFF. The CDR3 DNA reads as TGTGCCAGTGGACAGACGAACACCGGGGAGCTGTTTTTT. The V call is TRBV6-4, the J call TRBJ2-2; maybe TRBD1 (6 bases). Germline assignment: CDR1 MRHNA and CDR2 SNTAGT. CDR3 length equals 13 residues. Trimming left V 9 bases short and J 0 bases short, with 8 bases between.

This clone was counted at least ten times. Its ends do not fully match the called genes, so a read error is possible. V and J are TRBV4-2 and TRBJ2-7, with TRBD1 identical over 9 bases. This CDR3 has 11 amino acids. Germline values: CDR1 LGHNA, CDR2 YNFKEQ. The CDR3 DNA is TGTGCCAGCAGCGGACAGGGGCCCCCCCACTTC. Amino acids: CASSGQGPPHF.

This clone was counted at least ten times. The chain has TRBV6-1 and TRBJ2-1; TRBD1 might be the D (5 bases). The germline V gene has CDR1 MNHNS and CDR2 SASEGT. Trimming stripped 4 bases from V and 7 bases from J, with 17 bases between. There are 15 residues in the CDR3. CDR3 sequence reads: CASSGGPVPGNEQFF. CDR3 DNA sequence: TGTGCCAGCAGTGGAGGACCTGTTCCAGGGAATGAGCAGTTCTTC.

This clone was recorded at least ten times. The chain has TRBV20-1 and TRBJ2-2; D call uncertain. Germline values: CDR1 DFQATT, CDR2 SNEGSKA (reference sequence). CDR3 length equals 16 residues. V dropped 5 bases and J dropped 5 bases, with 21 bases sitting between them. CDR3 sequence: CSAPHKATSPTGELFF. The CDR3 coding sequence is TGCAGTGCTCCTCACAAGGCCACCTCACCAACCGGGGAGCTGTTTTTT.

This chain joins TRBV19 and TRBJ2-1, with D unresolved. Germline V gene sequence: CDR1 LNHDA, CDR2 SQIVND (reference sequence). Trimming removed 6 bases from V and 9 bases from J, with 12 bases in between. The CDR3 spans 12 residues. The CDR3 here is CASSTPRSEQFF. CDR3 bases: TGTGCCAGTAGCACCCCTCGGAGTGAGCAGTTCTTC.

Many counts were recorded for this clone. The chain joins TRBV30 to TRBJ2-2; D ambiguous. Deletions cut 4 bases from V and 6 bases from J, with 6 bases between. Germline CDR1 reads GTSNPN; CDR2 reads SVGIG (reference sequence). The CDR3 consists of 11 residues. The CDR3 nucleotides are TGTGCCTGGACGGGCGCCGGGGAGCTGTTTTTT. This sequence encodes CAWTGAGELFF.

This clone has ten or more counts. The chain uses TRBV5-1 and TRBJ2-4, with D perhaps being TRBD1 or TRBD2 (5 bases each). Germline V gives CDR1 SGHRS, CDR2 YFSETQ. V lost 0 bases and J lost 8, with 15 bases in between. The CDR3 has 15 amino acids. The CDR3, as DNA: TGCGCCAGCAGCTTGGACAGGATCGGGGTAGACATTCAGTACTTC. It yields the protein CASSLDRIGVDIQYF.

This clone came up a few times. One junction end disagrees with the germline gene, perhaps due to a read error. The chain employs TRBV6-2 or TRBV6-3 and TRBJ2-3, with 13 bases matching TRBD2. CDR1 and CDR2 from the germline V gene are MNHEY and SVGEGT. This CDR3 comprises 16 residues. The CDR3 bases are TGCGCCAGCAGTTCCTGGACTAGCGGGGGTGGGGATACGCAGTATTTT. This encodes CASSSWTSGGGDTQYF.

This clone was seen many times. This chain connects TRBV20-1 to TRBJ1-2; 10 nucleotides align to TRBD1. This CDR3 has 14 residues. Trimming took 0 bases from V and 5 from J; bases not matched to a gene: 3. Germline V lookup: CDR1 DFQATT, CDR2 SNEGSKA (reference sequence). CDR3 amino acids: CSARDQDRGYGYTF. For the CDR3, the DNA is TGCAGTGCTAGAGATCAGGACAGGGGGTATGGCTACACCTTC.

Many counts were recorded for this clone. The J gene is TRBJ2-7, the V gene TRBV7-3; a possible D gene is TRBD2 (5 bases). Germline values: CDR1 SGHTA, CDR2 FQGTGA. V was trimmed by 4 bases and J by 3 bases, leaving 16 bases between them. This CDR3 comprises 15 residues. CDR3 DNA sequence: TGTGCCAGCAGCTCCCCCCCCGACGGGGTCTACGAGCAGTACTTC. It encodes CASSSPPDGVYEQYF.

The table lists this clone with many counts. The rearrangement joins TRBV5-1 to TRBJ2-2; 7 bases fit TRBD1. V lost 3 bases to trimming and J lost 5 bases; unmatched junction nucleotides: 10. CDR1 is SGHRS, CDR2 YFSETQ, per germline. The length of the CDR3 is 16 residues. Here the CDR3 DNA reads TGCGCCAGCAGCTATCAGGGGGTGGAGGTGACCGGGGAGCTGTTTTTT. It is translated as CASSYQGVEVTGELFF.

This clone was seen a few times. A clone one base away is much larger, so this may be a read error. The V gene is TRBV12-3 or TRBV12-4, the J gene TRBJ2-2; 10 bases are shared with TRBD1. This CDR3 contains 16 residues. V shed 5 bases and J 3 bases; nucleotides not matched to a gene: 6. The CDR3 here is CASSGQGEPYTGELFF. The CDR3 DNA reads as TGTGCCAGCAGTGGACAGGGGGAACCCTACACCGGGGAGCTGTTTTTT.

The genes are TRBV6-1 and TRBJ2-7; 8 nucleotides line up with TRBD2. The CDR3 contains 17 residues. The germline V gene encodes CDR1 MNHNS and CDR2 SASEGT. Trimming took 1 base from V and 3 from J; bases not matched to a gene: 11. In DNA, the CDR3 is TGTGCCAGCAGTGAAGAGGTCTGGAGCGGGGGCTACTACGAGCAGTACTTC. This translates into CASSEEVWSGGYYEQYF.

At least ten counts were recorded for this clone. V and J are TRBV6-1 and TRBJ1-6; D not certain. This CDR3 has 13 amino acids. Trimming shortened V by 5 bases and J by 2 bases, and 4 bases separated the two germline ends. Germline V gene sequence: CDR1 MNHNS, CDR2 SASEGT. The CDR3 nucleotides are TGTGCCAGCAGTACCACCTATAATTCACCCCTCCACTTT. Translated: CASSTTYNSPLHF.

This clone occurred a few times. The chain uses TRBV6-1 and TRBJ1-2; weak D call: TRBD1 (6 bases). There are 17 residues in the CDR3. In germline, CDR1 is MNHNS, CDR2 SASEGT. V lost 10 bases, J lost 6 bases, and 30 bases lay in between. In nucleotides, the CDR3 is TGTGCCACCTTGACCCGGTACAGGGTGATAGGTCGAGATGGCTACACCTTC. Translating gives CATLTRYRVIGRDGYTF.

This clone has at least ten counts. This chain uses TRBV15 with TRBJ1-6; no definite D call. The CDR3 covers 18 residues. Germline assignment: CDR1 LNHNV and CDR2 YYDKDF (reference sequence). Trimming took off 0 bases at V and 5 bases at J, with 17 bases between the two ends. CDR3 protein: CATSRDPSGRADNSPLHF. The CDR3 DNA follows: TGTGCCACCAGCAGAGATCCTTCAGGCCGGGCGGATAATTCACCCCTCCACTTT.

Ten or more counts support this clone. This chain links TRBV11-3 with TRBJ2-3; TRBD1 matches 8 bases. Germline V gives CDR1 SGHNT, CDR2 YENEEA. CDR3 length equals 15 residues. Losses at the gene ends were 2 bases for V and 3 bases for J; bases not matched to a gene: 4. The CDR3 DNA reads as TGTGCCAGCAGCTTATCCCAGGGGGCGACAGATACGCAGTATTTT. Amino acids: CASSLSQGATDTQYF.

This clone has at least ten counts. This CDR3 reads CASSLTHSTDTQYF. The CDR3 nucleotides read TGTGCCAGCAGCCTTACACACAGCACAGATACGCAGTATTTT. The rearrangement links TRBV28 to TRBJ2-3; no firm D call. CDR1 MDHEN and CDR2 SYDVKM come from the germline V gene. Trimming took 6 bases from V and 0 from J, leaving 10 bases between them. This CDR3 is built from 14 residues.

This clone was found many times. J is TRBJ2-2 and V is TRBV19; 8 bases are shared with TRBD1. V was pared by 7 bases and J by 3 bases, with 4 bases of the junction left unmatched. The CDR3 has 14 amino acids. The germline V gene has CDR1 LNHDA and CDR2 SQIVND (reference sequence). The CDR3 sequence is CASTWTGHTGELFF. The CDR3 region has the DNA TGTGCCAGTACATGGACAGGGCACACCGGGGAGCTGTTTTTT. The complete variable domain, with remaining parts taken from reference TRBV19 and TRBJ2-2, reads DGGITQSPKYLFRKEGQNVTLSCEQNLNHDAMYWYRQDPGQGLRLIYYSQIVNDFQKGDIAEGYSVSREKKESFPLTVTSAQKNPTAFYLCASTWTGHTGELFFGEGSRLTVL.

This clone was seen ten or more times. The CDR3 loop is CASSEWGRVGSYNEQFF. The CDR3, as DNA: TGTGCCAGCAGTGAATGGGGCAGGGTGGGCTCCTACAATGAGCAGTTCTTC. The chain combines TRBV25-1 with TRBJ2-1, with D perhaps matching TRBD1 (5 bases). The V gene lost 1 base and the J gene lost 0 bases, with 13 bases spanning the gap. Germline values: CDR1 MGHDK, CDR2 SYGVNS. The length of the CDR3 is 17 residues.

This clone has at least ten counts. This rearrangement joins TRBV19 to TRBJ2-7, with D possibly being TRBD1 (5 bases). This CDR3 region has 17 residues. V was pared by 3 bases and J by 5 bases, with 23 bases between. Germline CDR1 is LNHDA and CDR2 is SQIVND (reference sequence). The CDR3: CASSMAGLSNEWNEQYF. CDR3 nucleotide sequence: TGTGCCAGTAGTATGGCAGGGCTCAGCAACGAATGGAACGAGCAGTACTTC.

The table lists this clone with a count of one. The V call is TRBV20-1, the J call TRBJ1-1; 10 bases match TRBD1. Trimming cost V 5 bases and J 3 bases; bases outside gene matches: 3. This CDR3 is 13 amino acids long. Looked up from germline, CDR1 is DFQATT and CDR2 is SNEGSKA (reference sequence). CDR3 amino acids: CSARQGADTEAFF. DNA for the CDR3: TGCAGTGCTCGACAGGGGGCTGACACTGAAGCTTTCTTT.

The genes are TRBV30 and TRBJ2-7; 7 bases align to TRBD1. V was clipped by 8 bases and J by 7 bases; unmatched bases: 14. CDR1 and CDR2 from the germline V gene are GTSNPN and SVGIG (reference sequence). The CDR3 totals 13 residues. The CDR3 sequence: CAGNRGLVDEQYF. The CDR3 DNA sequence: TGTGCCGGAAACAGGGGCCTCGTCGATGAGCAGTACTTC.

In the case of this clone: Possible read error: a much larger clone is one base away. Within the sample, other DNA sequences also encode this same CDR3. This chain connects TRBV7-3 to TRBJ2-2, with D perhaps being TRBD1 or TRBD2 (5 bases each). CDR3 length: 14 residues. CDR1 and CDR2 from the germline V gene are SGHTA and FQGTGA. Here the CDR3 reads CASSFDRDTGELFF. CDR3 nucleotide sequence: TGTGCCAGCAGCTTCGACAGAGACACCGGGGAGTTGTTTTTT.

This clone was detected many times. V is TRBV12-3 or TRBV12-4 and J is TRBJ2-2, with 11 bases identical to TRBD2. The CDR3 extends over 16 amino acids. Unmatched junction bases numbered 3, after V lost 4 bases and J lost 2 bases. The CDR3 region has the DNA TGTGCCAGCAGTTCGGGGACTAGCGGTAACACCGGGGAGCTGTTTTTT. Its translation: CASSSGTSGNTGELFF.